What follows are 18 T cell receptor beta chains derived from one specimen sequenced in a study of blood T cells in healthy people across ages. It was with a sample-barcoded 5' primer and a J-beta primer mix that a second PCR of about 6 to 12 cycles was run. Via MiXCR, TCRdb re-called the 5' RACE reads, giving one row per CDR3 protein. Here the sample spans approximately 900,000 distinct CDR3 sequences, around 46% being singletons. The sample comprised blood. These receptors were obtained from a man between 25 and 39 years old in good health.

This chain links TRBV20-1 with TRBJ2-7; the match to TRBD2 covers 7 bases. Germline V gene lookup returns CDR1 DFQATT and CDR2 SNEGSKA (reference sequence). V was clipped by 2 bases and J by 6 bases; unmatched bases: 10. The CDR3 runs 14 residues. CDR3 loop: CSARPLAVWGEQYF. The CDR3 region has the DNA TGCAGTGCTAGACCCCTAGCGGTGTGGGGCGAGCAGTACTTC.

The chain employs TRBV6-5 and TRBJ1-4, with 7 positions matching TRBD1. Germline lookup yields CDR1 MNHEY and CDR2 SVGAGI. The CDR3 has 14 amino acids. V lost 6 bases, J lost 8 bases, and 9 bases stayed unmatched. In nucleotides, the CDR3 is TGTGCCAGCAGAACAGACAGGGTGAACGAAAAACTGTTTTTT. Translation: CASRTDRVNEKLFF.

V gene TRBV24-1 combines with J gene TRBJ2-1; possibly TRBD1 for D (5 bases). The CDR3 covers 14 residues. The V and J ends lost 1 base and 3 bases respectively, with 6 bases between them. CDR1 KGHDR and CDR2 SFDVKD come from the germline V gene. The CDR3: CATSDLGHYNEQFF. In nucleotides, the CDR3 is TGTGCCACCAGTGATTTAGGACACTACAATGAGCAGTTCTTC.

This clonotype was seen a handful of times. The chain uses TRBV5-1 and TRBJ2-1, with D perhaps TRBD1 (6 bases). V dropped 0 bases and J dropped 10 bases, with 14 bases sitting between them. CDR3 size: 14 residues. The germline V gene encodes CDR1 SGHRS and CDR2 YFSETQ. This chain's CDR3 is CASSLDRAITEQFF. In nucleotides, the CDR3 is TGCGCCAGCAGCTTGGACAGGGCAATTACCGAGCAGTTCTTC.

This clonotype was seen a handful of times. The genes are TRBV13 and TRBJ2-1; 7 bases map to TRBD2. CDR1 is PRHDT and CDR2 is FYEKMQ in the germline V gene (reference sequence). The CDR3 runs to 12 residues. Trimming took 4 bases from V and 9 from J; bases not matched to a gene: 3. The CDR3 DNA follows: TGTGCCAGCAGCTCCTTAGCGGGTGAGCAGTTCTTC. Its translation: CASSSLAGEQFF.

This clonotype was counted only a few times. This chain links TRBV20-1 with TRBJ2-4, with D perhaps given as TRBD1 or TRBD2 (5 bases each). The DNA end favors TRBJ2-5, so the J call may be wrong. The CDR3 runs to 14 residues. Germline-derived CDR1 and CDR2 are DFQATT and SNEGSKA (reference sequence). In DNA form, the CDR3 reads TGCAGTGCTAGACACCTAGCTTTTCAGGGGACCCAGTACTTC. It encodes CSARHLAFQGTQYF.

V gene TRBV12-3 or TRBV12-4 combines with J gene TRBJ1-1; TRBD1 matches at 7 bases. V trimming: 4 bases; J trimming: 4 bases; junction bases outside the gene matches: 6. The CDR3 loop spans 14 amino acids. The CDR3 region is CASSSAGGSTEAFF. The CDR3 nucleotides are TGTGCCAGCAGTTCAGCAGGGGGATCCACTGAAGCTTTCTTT.

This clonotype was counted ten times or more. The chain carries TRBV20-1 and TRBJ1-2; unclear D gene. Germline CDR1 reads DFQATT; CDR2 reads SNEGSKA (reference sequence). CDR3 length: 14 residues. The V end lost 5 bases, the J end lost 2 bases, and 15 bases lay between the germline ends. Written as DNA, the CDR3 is TGCAGTGCTCGCCCTGAAGGGTTGAACTATGGCTACACCTTC. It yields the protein CSARPEGLNYGYTF.

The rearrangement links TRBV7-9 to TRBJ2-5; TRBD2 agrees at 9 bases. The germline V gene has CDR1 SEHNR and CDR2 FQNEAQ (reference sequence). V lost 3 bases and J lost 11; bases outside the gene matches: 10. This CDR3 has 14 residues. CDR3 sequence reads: CASSFPGLASEQYF. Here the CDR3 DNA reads TGTGCCAGCAGCTTTCCGGGACTAGCCTCAGAGCAGTACTTC.

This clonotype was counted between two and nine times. The CDR3 here is CASSLTQGTEAFF. The DNA of the CDR3 is TGTGCCAGCAGTTTAACCCAAGGGACTGAAGCTTTCTTT. The chain joins TRBV12-3 or TRBV12-4 to TRBJ1-1; D not resolved. V was clipped by 2 bases and J by 5 bases, with 9 bases between them. The CDR3 runs 13 residues.

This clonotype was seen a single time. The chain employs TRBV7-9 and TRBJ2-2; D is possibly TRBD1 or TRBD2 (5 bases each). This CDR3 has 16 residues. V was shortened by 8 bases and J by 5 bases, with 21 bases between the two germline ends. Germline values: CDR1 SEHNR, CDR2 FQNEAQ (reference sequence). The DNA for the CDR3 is TGTGCCAGCGACGTCCAGCTTGGGGGTTCTACCGGGGAGCTGTTTTTT. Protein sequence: CASDVQLGGSTGELFF.

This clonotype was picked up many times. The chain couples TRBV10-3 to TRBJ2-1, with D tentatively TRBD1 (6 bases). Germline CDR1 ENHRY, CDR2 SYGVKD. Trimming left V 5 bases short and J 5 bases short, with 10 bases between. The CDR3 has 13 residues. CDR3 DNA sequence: TGTGCCATCAGTTTGGGGGCAGACAATGAGCAGTTCTTC. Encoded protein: CAISLGADNEQFF.

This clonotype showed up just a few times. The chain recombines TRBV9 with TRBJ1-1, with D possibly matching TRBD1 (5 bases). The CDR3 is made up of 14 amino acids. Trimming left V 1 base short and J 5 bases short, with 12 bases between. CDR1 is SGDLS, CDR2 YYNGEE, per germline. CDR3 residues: CASSVIGPGTEAFF. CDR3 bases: TGTGCCAGCAGCGTAATCGGGCCAGGGACTGAAGCTTTCTTT.

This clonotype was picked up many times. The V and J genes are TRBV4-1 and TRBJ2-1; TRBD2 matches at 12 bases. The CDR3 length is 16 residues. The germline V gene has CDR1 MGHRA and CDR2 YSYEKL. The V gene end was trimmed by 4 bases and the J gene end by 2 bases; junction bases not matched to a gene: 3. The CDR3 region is CASSRGTSGPYNEQFF. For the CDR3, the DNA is TGCGCCAGCAGCCGTGGGACTAGCGGGCCCTACAATGAGCAGTTCTTC.

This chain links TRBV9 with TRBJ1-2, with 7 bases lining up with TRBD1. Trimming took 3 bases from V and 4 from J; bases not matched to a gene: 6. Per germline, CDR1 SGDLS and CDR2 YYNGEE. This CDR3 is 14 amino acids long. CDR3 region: CASSDEGAGYGYTF. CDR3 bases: TGTGCCAGCAGCGACGAGGGGGCGGGCTATGGCTACACCTTC.

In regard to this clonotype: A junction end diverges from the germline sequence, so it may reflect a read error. CDR3 region: CTSSLGGQGYGYTF. In nucleotides, the CDR3 is TGTACCAGCAGTCTAGGAGGACAGGGTTATGGCTACACCTTC. V and J are TRBV12-3 or TRBV12-4 and TRBJ1-2, with TRBD1 identical over 8 bases. The CDR3 length is 14 residues.

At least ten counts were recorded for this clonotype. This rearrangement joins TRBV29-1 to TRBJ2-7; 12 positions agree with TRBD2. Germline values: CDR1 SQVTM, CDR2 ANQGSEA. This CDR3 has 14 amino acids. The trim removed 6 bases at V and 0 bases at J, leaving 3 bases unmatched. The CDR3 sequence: CSVETSGGSYEQYF. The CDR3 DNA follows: TGCAGCGTGGAGACTAGCGGGGGCTCCTACGAGCAGTACTTC.

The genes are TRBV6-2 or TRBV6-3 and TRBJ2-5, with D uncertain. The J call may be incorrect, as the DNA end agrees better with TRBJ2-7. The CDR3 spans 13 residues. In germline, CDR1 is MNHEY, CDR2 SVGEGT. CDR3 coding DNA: TGTGCCAGCAGTTACGTAAAGGACGCCGAGCAGTACTTC. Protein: CASSYVKDAEQYF.